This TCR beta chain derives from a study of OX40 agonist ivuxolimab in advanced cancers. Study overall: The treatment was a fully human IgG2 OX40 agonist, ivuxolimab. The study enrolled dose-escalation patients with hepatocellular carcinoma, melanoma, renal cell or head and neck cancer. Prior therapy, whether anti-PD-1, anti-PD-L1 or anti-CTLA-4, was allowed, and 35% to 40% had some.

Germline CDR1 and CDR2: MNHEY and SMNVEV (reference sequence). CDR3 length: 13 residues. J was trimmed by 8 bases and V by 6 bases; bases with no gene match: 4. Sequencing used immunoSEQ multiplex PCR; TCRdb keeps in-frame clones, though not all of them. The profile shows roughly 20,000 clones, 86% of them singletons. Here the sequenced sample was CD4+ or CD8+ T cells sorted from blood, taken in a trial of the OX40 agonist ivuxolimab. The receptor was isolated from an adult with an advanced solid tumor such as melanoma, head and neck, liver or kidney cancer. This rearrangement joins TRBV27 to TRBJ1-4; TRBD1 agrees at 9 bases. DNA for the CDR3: TGTGCCAGCAGGCGGACAGGGGAAGAAAAACTGTTTTTT. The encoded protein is CASRRTGEEKLFF.